The T cell receptor (beta chain) described here comes from a study of cytomegalovirus exposure and HLA in healthy donors. A multiplex PCR was run with 60 Vbeta primers and 13 Jbeta primers. Here immunoSEQ multiplex PCR was the method, and the copy in TCRdb shows in-frame clones only, minus some. This sample carries tens of thousands of clones, 68% of them seen once, and the ten largest clones take 3.5% to 4%. Losses at the gene ends were 5 bases for V and 7 bases for J; bases not matched to a gene: 8. The CDR3 extends over 13 amino acids. Per germline, CDR1 MDHEN and CDR2 SYDVKM. The receptor was derived from a man in his forties or fifties in good health and CMV-seronegative. The chain employs TRBV28 and TRBJ2-7, with 7 positions matching TRBD1. The sample taken for sequencing was PBMCs. The CDR3, as DNA: TGTGCCAGCAGTGAGGGACAGAGTATTGAGCAGTACTTC. Its protein is CASSEGQSIEQYF.